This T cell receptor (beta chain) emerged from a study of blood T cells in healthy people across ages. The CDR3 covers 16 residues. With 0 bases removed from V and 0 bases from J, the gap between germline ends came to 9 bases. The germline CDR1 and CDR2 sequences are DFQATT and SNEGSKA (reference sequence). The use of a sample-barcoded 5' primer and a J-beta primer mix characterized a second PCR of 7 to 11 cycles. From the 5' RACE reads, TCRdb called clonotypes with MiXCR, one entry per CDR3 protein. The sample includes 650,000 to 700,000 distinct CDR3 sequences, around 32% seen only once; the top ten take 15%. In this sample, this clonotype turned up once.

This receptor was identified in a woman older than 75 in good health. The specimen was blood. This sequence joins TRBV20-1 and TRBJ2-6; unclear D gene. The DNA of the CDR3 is TGCAGTGCTAGAGATCGCAGACGCTCTGGGGCCAACGTCCTGACTTTC. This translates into CSARDRRRSGANVLTF.